Described below is a single T cell receptor beta chain sequence and its context. This record belongs to a study of blood T cell repertoires in COVID-19. In the study overall: Acute and convalescent COVID-19 specimens originated in the United States, Italy and Spain. PBMCs, B-cell-depleted T cells, or T cells were the source of the cDNA or gDNA that made up the material.

TCRdb keeps only in-frame clones here, not all; method: immunoSEQ multiplex PCR. The data show 160,000 or so clones, 75% to 80% seen once. The sequencing sample was made of peripheral blood. The receptor comes from a woman older than 75 with acute or convalescent COVID-19.

This CDR3 is CASSPLWQNYGYTF. The CDR3 DNA sequence: TGTGCCAGCAGCCCCCTCTGGCAGAACTATGGCTACACCTTC. The chain has TRBV14 and TRBJ1-2; D uncertain. V lost 4 bases and J 2 bases, leaving 11 bases between the germline ends. Germline V gene sequence: CDR1 SGHDN, CDR2 FVKESK. The CDR3 consists of 14 residues.